The source of this T cell receptor beta chain is a study of T cell responses to AZD1222 COVID-19 vaccine (dated by TCRdb to the early 2020s). About the full investigation: Because spike-specific TCR depth and breadth did not differ between the two schedules, AZD1222 recipients who got a second dose at roughly 4 weeks were pooled with those who got a second dose at roughly 12 weeks. A total of approximately 240 trial participants underwent TCR sequencing, of whom about 210 received two doses of AZD1222 and some 25 received two doses of the MenACWY control vaccine. Trial participants were enrolled by age into subgroups of 18-55, 56-69 and 70-plus years, and roughly 150, 30 and 60 TCR-sequenced participants, respectively, were included in these subgroups. Overall study results and their limits: In the small 56-69-year group, the increase in depth fell short of significance, most likely because of low power. Because no day 14 peak-response samples were available, repertoires were characterized only after the peak T cell response. The vaccine-associated CD4 TCRs covered the entire spike protein, and the dominant responses fell in regions 160-218 and 743-854. Conclusions about previously exposed vaccinees are limited because only a handful of AZD1222 recipients were SARS-CoV-2 seropositive at baseline. Participants were mostly white British and included more females than males, and it was suggested by the authors that clonal diversity may have been underestimated. After two AZD1222 doses, both the breadth and the depth of spike-specific TCRs were significantly higher than at day 0 and than in MenACWY recipients. Reportedly, close to half of the unique spike-specific TCRs recognized epitopes lying outside the regions that are mutated in the B.1.351 and B.1.1.7 variants.

The CDR3 regions of human TCRbeta chains were analyzed by immunosequencing. From the authors' description of their analysis: Repertoire TCRs were matched against a reference library of SARS-CoV-2-specific TCRs generated with the MIRA antigen-specificity platform. Breadth was defined as the fraction of unique TCRs that were SARS-CoV-2-associated. Depth was defined as the fraction of total T cells that were SARS-CoV-2-associated. Using the MIRA data, every spike-specific TCR was mapped to the spike region that the TCR reacted to and assigned to either a CD4 or a CD8 class. Log10-transformed breadth and depth values were compared by one-way ANOVA with Sidak's multiple comparisons tests. TCRdb provides this immuneACCESS table in a form limited to in-frame rearrangements. Some clones are lacking; in checked studies, under half of them reflect an unresolved V gene, and why the rest are absent is not known. The V and J calls and clone size are taken from that table; D and trimming were inferred from the DNA. For this sample there are more than 100,000 clones; roughly 93% appear just once. The top ten clonotypes cover about 1.5% of the sample.

The sample's time point, from its label and the paper: baseline before first vaccination. The vaccinee samples were drawn from two UK trials, COV001 and COV002, one of which was a single-blind randomized controlled phase 2/3 trial testing AZD1222 (ChAdOx1 nCoV-19) in healthy adults. For TCRbeta chain sequencing, PBMC samples were collected from trial participants at day 0 and at day 28 after the second dose. V is pared back by 4 bases and J by 2 bases, with 18 bases lying between the germline termini. From the cysteine up to the phenylalanine, the CDR3 has a length of 16 residues. This entry keeps only the CDR3 DNA: 48 bases, framed from base 1. Sequences SGHNT (CDR1) and YYREEE (CDR2) are obtained from the germline V gene (reference sequence). To note about this clone: It lacks a known antigen. No quality values exist for individual bases; no much larger clone is one base distant.

The sequence was obtained from an adult in good health. The chain links TRBV5-4 with TRBJ2-5, with the D call perhaps TRBD1 or TRBD2, each one matching 6 bases. Specimen: peripheral blood, collected on day 0 of AZD1222 vaccination. The CDR3: CASSGGLASNQETQYF. The DNA reads TGTGCCAGCAGCGGGGGGCTAGCCTCCAATCAAGAGACCCAGTACTTC. Beyond the CDR3, the reference TRBV5-4 and TRBJ2-5 genes provide the residues; the full variable domain reads: ETGVTQSPTHLIKTRGQQVTLRCSSQSGHNTVSWYQQALGQGPQFIFQYYREEENGRGNFPPRFSGLQFPNYSSELNVNALELDDSALYLCASSGGLASNQETQYFGPGTRLLVL.